This TCR beta chain was captured in a study of T cells and Merkel cell carcinoma outcomes (TCRdb year 2020). For context, the study as a whole: In patients with Merkel cell carcinoma, researchers looked at whether the T-cell repertoire of the tumor, along with T-cell density, could predict clinical outcome.

Libraries were built with the immunoSEQ multiplex PCR assay. TCRdb stores this immuneACCESS table with in-frame sequences only. Part of the clones is absent; in the studies checked, under half of the shortfall reflects unresolved V genes, and no reason is known for the rest. The sample table records more than 1,500 clones; approximately 92% of these occur just once. The ten largest make up under 2% of the sample. Findings and caveats that apply to the study as a whole: T-cell repertoire features combined with T-cell density were reported to predict clinical outcomes in Merkel cell carcinoma patients.

The samples were taken from patients with Merkel cell carcinoma. V lost 4 bases and J lost 2 bases, and the count of bases not matched to a germline gene is 8. In the germline V gene (reference sequence), CDR1 corresponds to SEHNR and CDR2 to FQNEAQ. From cysteine to phenylalanine, the CDR3 is 17 amino acids long. Only CDR3 DNA remains: 51 bases, in frame from the first base. To note about this clone: Its antigen is not yet known. Per-base qualities were not stored, and no clone one base away is much larger.

Sequencing was performed on tumor tissue from Merkel cell carcinoma. The chain was built from TRBV7-9 and TRBJ1-3, with 10 bases aligning to TRBD1. The source is a human donor with Merkel cell carcinoma. This receptor carries the CDR3 CASSSRAGTGAGNTIYF. The sequenced DNA: TGTGCCAGCAGCTCAAGGGCCGGGACAGGGGCTGGAAACACCATATATTTT.